These 27 T cell receptor beta chains were all obtained from the same sample, sequenced in a study of T cell responses to AZD1222 COVID-19 vaccine. The method was immunoSEQ multiplex PCR; TCRdb's version includes in-frame clones alone and lacks a portion of them. The sample includes roughly 150,000 clones, about 89% seen only once; the top ten take approximately 2%. This specimen was peripheral blood, taken on day 0 of AZD1222 vaccination. The receptors originated from an adult in good health.

The CDR3 DNA is TGCGCCAGCAGTCGAATGGGGAGCTCCTCCTACGAGCAGTACTTC. Its translation: CASSRMGSSSYEQYF. The rearrangement uses TRBV10-1 and TRBJ2-7, with TRBD2 as a possible D gene (5 bases). The germline V and J ends were trimmed by 5 bases and 0 bases, with 14 bases remaining between them. The CDR3 contains 15 residues. Germline V gene data show CDR1 as WNHNN and CDR2 as SYGVQD (reference sequence).

The rearrangement links TRBV5-1 to TRBJ2-1; 8 bases fit TRBD1. The junction had 8 bases not matched to a gene; V was cut back by 1 base and J by 2 bases. Germline-derived CDR1 and CDR2 are SGHRS and YFSETQ. The CDR3 consists of 17 residues. The CDR3 region is CASSLSSGTGAYNEQFF. The DNA for the CDR3 is TGCGCCAGCAGCTTGTCCTCCGGGACAGGAGCCTACAATGAGCAGTTCTTC.

This clone turned up a few times. The chain joins TRBV2 to TRBJ2-1; tentatively, D is TRBD1 or TRBD2 (5 bases each). The CDR3 totals 12 residues. The germline V gene has CDR1 SNHLY and CDR2 FYNNEI. Trimming cost V 2 bases and J 9 bases, with 8 bases left between them. The CDR3 DNA sequence: TGTGCCAGCAGTGAACAGGGAGCTGAGCAGTTCTTC. It translates to CASSEQGAEQFF.

This chain links TRBV2 with TRBJ2-3; D uncertain. CDR1 and CDR2 from the germline V gene are SNHLY and FYNNEI. This CDR3 is built from 15 residues. Trimming took 1 base from V and 8 from J, leaving 16 bases between them. Written as DNA, the CDR3 is TGTGCCAGCAGTGAAGGAATCGACCCGCCCCGTACGCAGTATTTT. Translating gives CASSEGIDPPRTQYF.

A single count supports this clone. The rearrangement joins TRBV4-2 to TRBJ2-7; D ambiguous. CDR1 and CDR2 (germline): LGHNA, YNFKEQ. Trimming cost V 0 bases and J 2 bases, with 8 bases left between them. The CDR3 contains 14 residues. Here the CDR3 DNA reads TGTGCCAGCAGCCAAGAATTCTGGACCTACGAGCAGTACTTC. This sequence encodes CASSQEFWTYEQYF.

This chain links TRBV7-6 with TRBJ1-1; tentatively, D is TRBD1 (5 bases). V was clipped by 1 base and J by 5 bases, with 11 bases between them. Germline CDR1 and CDR2: SGHVS and FNYEAQ. CDR3 length: 14 residues. As DNA, the CDR3 is TGTGCCAGCAGCTTAGGAGAGGGGCGTACTGAAGCTTTCTTT. Residues: CASSLGEGRTEAFF.

The rearrangement links TRBV18 to TRBJ1-3; perhaps TRBD1 as D (6 bases). The germline V gene has CDR1 KGHSH and CDR2 LQKENI. Trimming removed 1 base at V and 0 bases at J, with 19 bases between. The CDR3 covers 19 residues. The DNA of the CDR3 is TGTGCCAGCTCACCACAGAGGACAGCTTTTACAAGCTCTGGAAACACCATATATTTT. Amino acids: CASSPQRTAFTSSGNTIYF.

The chain carries TRBV5-4 and TRBJ1-4, with 7 bases aligning to TRBD1. From germline, CDR1 is SGHNT and CDR2 YYREEE (reference sequence). Trimming cost V 4 bases and J 4 bases; bases outside gene matches: 4. The CDR3 loop spans 14 amino acids. This CDR3 reads CASSPTGLNEKLFF. The DNA for the CDR3 is TGTGCCAGCAGCCCGACAGGGCTTAATGAAAAACTGTTTTTT.

The V and J genes are TRBV27 and TRBJ1-5; no clear D. The CDR3 consists of 13 residues. V was pared by 6 bases and J by 9 bases, with 15 bases between. In germline, CDR1 is MNHEY, CDR2 SMNVEV (reference sequence). CDR3 residues: CASSRTHRPPQHF. The DNA of the CDR3 is TGTGCCAGCAGCCGCACACACCGTCCGCCCCAGCATTTT.

The gene calls are TRBV18 and TRBJ2-7; D may be TRBD1 (6 bases). The V end lost 3 bases, the J end lost 2 bases, and 20 bases lay between the germline ends. CDR1 is KGHSH and CDR2 is LQKENI in the germline V gene. The CDR3 covers 17 residues. In nucleotides, the CDR3 is TGTGCCAGCTCACCTTTCCGTCGGGACACAATCCCCTACGAGCAGTACTTC. It yields the protein CASSPFRRDTIPYEQYF.

This clone was found once. The chain links TRBV28 to TRBJ1-2; tentative D call: TRBD1 (5 bases). CDR3 length equals 14 residues. CDR1 and CDR2 (germline): MDHEN, SYDVKM. Trimming shortened V by 6 bases and J by 8 bases, and 19 bases separated the two germline ends. CDR3 sequence reads: CASRSIGAGKGYTF. CDR3 bases: TGTGCCAGCAGATCCATCGGGGCCGGGAAAGGCTACACCTTC.

The chain has TRBV18 and TRBJ1-4; D is unclear. Germline CDR1 is KGHSH and CDR2 is LQKENI. This CDR3 comprises 14 residues. V lost 3 bases to trimming and J lost 5 bases, with 10 bases between them. The CDR3: CASSPGRTNEKLFF. CDR3 DNA sequence: TGTGCCAGCTCACCCGGACGGACGAATGAAAAACTGTTTTTT.

The rearrangement joins TRBV29-1 to TRBJ1-4; 7 bases are shared with TRBD1. V shed 5 bases, J shed 10 bases, and the junction held 19 bases outside the gene matches. The germline V gene has CDR1 SQVTM and CDR2 ANQGSEA. There are 16 residues in the CDR3. CDR3 nucleotide sequence: TGCAGCGTTCGAAATCAGGGGGTGACGGGAGGTGCAAAACTGTTTTTT. Its translation: CSVRNQGVTGGAKLFF.

This chain's CDR3 is CASSPPRDSLPNYGYTF. The DNA for the CDR3 is TGTGCCAGCAGTCCCCCCCGAGACAGCCTGCCTAACTATGGCTACACCTTC. The chain carries TRBV28 and TRBJ1-2; tentative D call: TRBD1 (5 bases). This CDR3 is built from 17 residues. Trimming shortened V by 5 bases and J by 0 bases, and 19 bases separated the two germline ends. Germline V lookup: CDR1 MDHEN, CDR2 SYDVKM.

J is TRBJ1-1 and V is TRBV4-3, with TRBD1 as a possible D gene (5 bases). Trimming took off 0 bases at V and 2 bases at J, with 10 bases between the two ends. The CDR3 spans 15 residues. Germline values: CDR1 LGHNA, CDR2 YSLEER. The CDR3: CASSQEVRANTEAFF. The CDR3 DNA is TGCGCCAGCAGCCAAGAGGTCAGGGCCAACACTGAAGCTTTCTTT.

J is TRBJ1-1 and V is TRBV6-2 or TRBV6-3, with D perhaps TRBD1 (6 bases). V shed 5 bases and J shed 4 bases, with 20 bases lying between them. Germline CDR1 and CDR2: MNHEY and SVGEGT. The CDR3 sequence is 16 residues long. The CDR3 sequence is CASSAGQGVQGTEAFF. CDR3 nucleotide sequence: TGTGCCAGCAGTGCGGGACAAGGGGTTCAAGGCACTGAAGCTTTCTTT.

This clone came up once. The chain couples TRBV4-2 to TRBJ2-2; 9 bases fit TRBD2. Germline values: CDR1 LGHNA, CDR2 YNFKEQ. The CDR3 loop spans 15 amino acids. The ends lost 2 bases at V and 5 bases at J; junction bases unmatched: 3. CDR3 nucleotides: TGTGCCAGCAGCCAACGGCGGGAGGGGACCGGGGAGCTGTTTTTT. This codes for CASSQRREGTGELFF.

This clone was found once. This sequence joins TRBV28 and TRBJ2-7; D remains ambiguous. Germline assignment: CDR1 MDHEN and CDR2 SYDVKM. The CDR3 sequence is 9 residues long. V lost 11 bases and J lost 3, with 5 bases in between. CDR3 sequence: CAVGYEQYF. The CDR3 nucleotides are TGTGCCGTGGGCTACGAGCAGTACTTC.

This chain uses TRBV12-3 or TRBV12-4 with TRBJ1-1, with a possible D match to TRBD1 (6 bases). Trimming cost V 5 bases and J 4 bases, with 8 bases left between them. CDR3 length: 12 amino acids. The CDR3 bases are TGTGCCAGCAGTACAGGGAGCACTGAAGCTTTCTTT. Protein product: CASSTGSTEAFF.

This sequence joins TRBV18 and TRBJ2-7; 8 bases agree with TRBD1. V lost 2 bases to trimming and J lost 2 bases; unmatched junction nucleotides: 2. CDR1 is KGHSH, CDR2 LQKENI, per germline. The CDR3 has 14 amino acids. CDR3 in amino acids: CASSPMGQAYEQYF. CDR3 sequence (DNA): TGTGCCAGCTCACCAATGGGACAGGCCTACGAGCAGTACTTC.

The chain carries TRBV19 and TRBJ1-6; D is unclear. Germline V lookup: CDR1 LNHDA, CDR2 SQIVND (reference sequence). This CDR3 contains 16 residues. V was pared by 6 bases and J by 0 bases, with 12 bases between. CDR3: CASSNTASSYNSPLHF. The DNA for the CDR3 is TGTGCCAGTAGCAATACAGCGAGCTCCTATAATTCACCCCTCCACTTT. Full variable domain (remainder filled in from reference TRBV19 and TRBJ1-6): DGGITQSPKYLFRKEGQNVTLSCEQNLNHDAMYWYRQDPGQGLRLIYYSQIVNDFQKGDIAEGYSVSREKKESFPLTVTSAQKNPTAFYLCASSNTASSYNSPLHFGNGTRLTVT.

The V and J genes are TRBV30 and TRBJ1-1, with D possibly being TRBD1 (6 bases). Trimming took off 3 bases at V and 1 base at J, with 18 bases between the two ends. This CDR3 has 16 amino acids. Looked up from germline, CDR1 is GTSNPN and CDR2 is SVGIG (reference sequence). The CDR3 DNA sequence: TGTGCCTGGAGCAAGGACAGAATTTCCTCGAACACTGAAGCTTTCTTT. Translation: CAWSKDRISSNTEAFF.

The gene calls are TRBV4-1 and TRBJ2-2; TRBD1 matches at 8 bases. The V segment lost 3 bases and the J segment 4 bases; nucleotides outside the gene matches: 1. CDR3 length: 14 residues. Germline V gene data show CDR1 as MGHRA and CDR2 as YSYEKL. The CDR3 nucleotides are TGCGCCAGCAGCCAGGGACAGGTCACCGGGGAGCTGTTTTTT. Amino acids: CASSQGQVTGELFF.

CDR3 amino acids: CASSGTGGVSPLHF. CDR3 DNA sequence: TGTGCCAGCAGCGGAACAGGGGGCGTTTCACCCCTCCACTTT. V usage is TRBV9 and J usage is TRBJ1-6, with TRBD1 identical over 9 bases. Per the germline V gene, CDR1 is SGDLS and CDR2 is YYNGEE. The length of the CDR3 is 14 residues. V gave up 3 bases and J gave up 9 bases; unmatched junction bases: 4.

The chain links TRBV7-2 to TRBJ1-2, with 9 bases identical to TRBD1. The CDR3 length is 15 residues. CDR1 is SGHTA, CDR2 FQGNSA, per germline. Trimming removed 3 bases from V and 8 bases from J; junction bases left unmatched: 10. For the CDR3, the DNA is TGTGCCAGCAGCTTGGGACAGGGAGGGGTTTGGGGCTACACCTTC. It yields the protein CASSLGQGGVWGYTF.

The chain uses TRBV5-4 and TRBJ2-7, with D uncertain. The CDR3 length is 14 residues. The germline V gene has CDR1 SGHNT and CDR2 YYREEE (reference sequence). V gave up 4 bases and J gave up 2 bases, with 13 bases separating them. DNA of the CDR3: TGTGCCAGCAGCCAGGCCGTGGCAGCCTACGAGCAGTACTTC. As protein: CASSQAVAAYEQYF. The full variable domain, completed using reference TRBV5-4 and TRBJ2-7, is ETGVTQSPTHLIKTRGQQVTLRCSSQSGHNTVSWYQQALGQGPQFIFQYYREEENGRGNFPPRFSGLQFPNYSSELNVNALELDDSALYLCASSQAVAAYEQYFGPGTRLTVT.

This chain connects TRBV24-1 to TRBJ2-3, with 10 bases lining up with TRBD1. This CDR3 is built from 16 residues. The junction had 2 bases not matched to a gene; V was cut back by 0 bases and J by 3 bases. CDR1 is KGHDR and CDR2 is SFDVKD in the germline V gene. This chain's CDR3 is CATSDLAGQGTDTQYF. The DNA for the CDR3 is TGTGCCACCAGTGATTTGGCGGGACAGGGGACAGATACGCAGTATTTT.